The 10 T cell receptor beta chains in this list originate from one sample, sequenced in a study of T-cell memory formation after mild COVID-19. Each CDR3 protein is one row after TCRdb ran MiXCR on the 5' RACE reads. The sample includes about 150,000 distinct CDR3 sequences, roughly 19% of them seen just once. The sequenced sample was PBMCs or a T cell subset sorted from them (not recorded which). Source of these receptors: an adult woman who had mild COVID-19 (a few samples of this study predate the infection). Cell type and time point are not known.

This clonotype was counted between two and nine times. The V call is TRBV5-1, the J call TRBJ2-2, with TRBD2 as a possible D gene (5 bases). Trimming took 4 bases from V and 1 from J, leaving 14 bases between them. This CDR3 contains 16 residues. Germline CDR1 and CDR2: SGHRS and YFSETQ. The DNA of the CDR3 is TGCGCCAGCAGCCCCGGGGAGCGGATGAACACCGGGGAGCTGTTTTTT. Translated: CASSPGERMNTGELFF.

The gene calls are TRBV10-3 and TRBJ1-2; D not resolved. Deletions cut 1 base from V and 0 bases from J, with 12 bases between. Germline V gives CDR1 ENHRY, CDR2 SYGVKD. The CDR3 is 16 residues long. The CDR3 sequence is CAISEFARLTNYGYTF. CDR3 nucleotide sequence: TGTGCCATCAGTGAGTTCGCCAGATTGACTAACTATGGCTACACCTTC.

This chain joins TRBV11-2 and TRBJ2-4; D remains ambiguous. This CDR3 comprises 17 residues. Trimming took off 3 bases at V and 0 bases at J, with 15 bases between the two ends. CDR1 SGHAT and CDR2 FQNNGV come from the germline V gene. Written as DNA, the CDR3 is TGTGCCAGCAGCTTGGCCCTACTAAATTCAGCCAAAAACATTCAGTACTTC. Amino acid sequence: CASSLALLNSAKNIQYF.

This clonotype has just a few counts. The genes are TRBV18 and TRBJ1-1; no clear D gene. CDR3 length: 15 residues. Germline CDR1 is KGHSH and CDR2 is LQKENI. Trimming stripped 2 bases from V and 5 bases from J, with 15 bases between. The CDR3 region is CASSPRAPGWTEAFF. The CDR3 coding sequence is TGTGCCAGCTCACCAAGGGCACCCGGGTGGACTGAAGCTTTCTTT.

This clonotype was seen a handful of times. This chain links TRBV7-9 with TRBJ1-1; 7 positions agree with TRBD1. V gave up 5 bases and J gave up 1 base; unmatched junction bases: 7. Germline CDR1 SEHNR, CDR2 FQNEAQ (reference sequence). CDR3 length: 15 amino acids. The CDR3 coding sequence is TGTGCCAGCAGCGTACGACAGGGAGGGAACACTGAAGCTTTCTTT. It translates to CASSVRQGGNTEAFF. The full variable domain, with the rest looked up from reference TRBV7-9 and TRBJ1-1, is DTGVSQNPRHKITKRGQNVTFRCDPISEHNRLYWYRQTLGQGPEFLTYFQNEAQLEKSRLLSDRFSAERPKGSFSTLEIQRTEQGDSAMYLCASSVRQGGNTEAFFGQGTRLTVV.

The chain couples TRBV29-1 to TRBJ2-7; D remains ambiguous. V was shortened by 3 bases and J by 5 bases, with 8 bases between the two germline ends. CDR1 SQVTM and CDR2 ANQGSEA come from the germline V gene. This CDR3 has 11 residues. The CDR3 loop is CSVEVYDEQYF. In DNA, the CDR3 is TGCAGCGTTGAGGTATACGACGAGCAGTACTTC.

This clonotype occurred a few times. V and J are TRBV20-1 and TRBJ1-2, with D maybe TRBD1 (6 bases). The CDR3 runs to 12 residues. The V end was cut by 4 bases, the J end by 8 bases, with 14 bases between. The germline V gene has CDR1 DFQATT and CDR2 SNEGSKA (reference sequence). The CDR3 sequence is CSANTGTNGYTF. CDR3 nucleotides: TGCAGTGCTAACACCGGGACAAACGGCTACACCTTC.

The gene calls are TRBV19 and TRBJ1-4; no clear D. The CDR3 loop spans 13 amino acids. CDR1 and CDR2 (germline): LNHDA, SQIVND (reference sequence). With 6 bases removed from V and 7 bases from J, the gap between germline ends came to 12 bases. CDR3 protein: CASRSDGGEKLFF. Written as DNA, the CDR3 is TGTGCCAGTAGGTCTGACGGTGGTGAAAAACTGTTTTTT. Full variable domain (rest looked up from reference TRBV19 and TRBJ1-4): DGGITQSPKYLFRKEGQNVTLSCEQNLNHDAMYWYRQDPGQGLRLIYYSQIVNDFQKGDIAEGYSVSREKKESFPLTVTSAQKNPTAFYLCASRSDGGEKLFFGSGTQLSVL.

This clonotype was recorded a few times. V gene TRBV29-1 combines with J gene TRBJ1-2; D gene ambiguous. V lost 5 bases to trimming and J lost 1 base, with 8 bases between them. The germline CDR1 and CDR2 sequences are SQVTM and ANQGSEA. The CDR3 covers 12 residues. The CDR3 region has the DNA TGCAGCGTTCCGGCGGTTAACTATGGCTACACCTTC. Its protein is CSVPAVNYGYTF.

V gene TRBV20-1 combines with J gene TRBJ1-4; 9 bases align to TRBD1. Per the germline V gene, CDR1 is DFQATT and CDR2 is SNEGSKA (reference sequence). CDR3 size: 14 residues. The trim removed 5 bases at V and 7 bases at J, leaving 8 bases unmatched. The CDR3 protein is CSASSWTGVEKLFF. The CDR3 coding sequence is TGCAGTGCTTCTTCGTGGACAGGGGTTGAAAAACTGTTTTTT.